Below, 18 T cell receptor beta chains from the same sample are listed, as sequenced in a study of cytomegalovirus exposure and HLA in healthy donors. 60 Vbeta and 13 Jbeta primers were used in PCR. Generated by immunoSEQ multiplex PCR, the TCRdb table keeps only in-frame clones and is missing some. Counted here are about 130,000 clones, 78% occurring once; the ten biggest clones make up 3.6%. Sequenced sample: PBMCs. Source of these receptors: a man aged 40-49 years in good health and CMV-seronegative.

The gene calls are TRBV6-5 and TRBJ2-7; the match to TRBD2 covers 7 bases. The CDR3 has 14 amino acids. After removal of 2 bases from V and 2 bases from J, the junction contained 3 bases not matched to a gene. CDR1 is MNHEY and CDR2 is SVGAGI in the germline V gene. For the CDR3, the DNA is TGTGCCAGCAGTTACGGGAGCGGGGCCTACGAGCAGTACTTC. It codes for CASSYGSGAYEQYF.

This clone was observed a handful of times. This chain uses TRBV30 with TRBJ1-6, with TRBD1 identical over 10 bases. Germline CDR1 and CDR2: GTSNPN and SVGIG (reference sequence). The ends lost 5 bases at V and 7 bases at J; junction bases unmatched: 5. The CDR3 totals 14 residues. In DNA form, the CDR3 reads TGTGCCTGGTCAAGGACAGGGGGGAATTCACCCCTCCACTTT. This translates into CAWSRTGGNSPLHF.

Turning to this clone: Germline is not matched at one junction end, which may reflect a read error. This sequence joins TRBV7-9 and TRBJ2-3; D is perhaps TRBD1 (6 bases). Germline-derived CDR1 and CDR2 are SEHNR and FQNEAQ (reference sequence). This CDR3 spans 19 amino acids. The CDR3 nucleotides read TGTTCCAGCAGCTTAATTTATTTTGGGGGCCCTACCGGCACAGATACGCAGTATTTT. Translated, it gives CSSSLIYFGGPTGTDTQYF.

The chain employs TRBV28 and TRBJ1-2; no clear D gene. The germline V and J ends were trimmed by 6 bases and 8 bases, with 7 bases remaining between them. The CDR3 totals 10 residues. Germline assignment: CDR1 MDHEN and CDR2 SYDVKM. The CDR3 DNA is TGTGCCAGCAGGTCCCGGGGCTACACCTTC. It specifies CASRSRGYTF.

Written as DNA, the CDR3 is TGTGCCAGCAGCCGCGACAGGGTGTCCTACGAGCAGTACTTC. Residues: CASSRDRVSYEQYF. The rearrangement uses TRBV7-2 and TRBJ2-7, with 7 bases lining up with TRBD1. Unmatched junction bases numbered 5, after V lost 5 bases and J lost 1 base. The CDR3 is 14 amino acids. Per the germline V gene, CDR1 is SGHTA and CDR2 is FQGNSA.

CDR3 sequence: CASSFFGQGAPLYGYTF. CDR3 nucleotide sequence: TGTGCCAGCAGTTTCTTCGGACAGGGGGCCCCTCTCTATGGCTACACCTTC. The V gene is TRBV28, the J gene TRBJ1-2; 11 bases align to TRBD1. The V gene end was trimmed by 3 bases and the J gene end by 4 bases; junction bases not matched to a gene: 10. CDR3 length equals 17 residues. The germline V gene has CDR1 MDHEN and CDR2 SYDVKM.

The chain's CDR3 is CASRPGPSNQPQHF. In nucleotides, the CDR3 is TGTGCCAGTAGGCCAGGGCCTAGCAATCAGCCCCAGCATTTT. The rearrangement links TRBV19 to TRBJ1-5, with D possibly being TRBD1 (5 bases). Germline assignment: CDR1 LNHDA and CDR2 SQIVND (reference sequence). The CDR3 length is 14 residues. V gave up 6 bases and J gave up 0 bases, with 9 bases separating them.

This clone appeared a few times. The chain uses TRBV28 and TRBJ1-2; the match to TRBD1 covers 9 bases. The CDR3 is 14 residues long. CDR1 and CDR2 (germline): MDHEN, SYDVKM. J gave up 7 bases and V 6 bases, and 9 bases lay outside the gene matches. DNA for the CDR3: TGTGCCAGCAGACTACAGGGGGCTATGGGTGGCTACACCTTC. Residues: CASRLQGAMGGYTF.

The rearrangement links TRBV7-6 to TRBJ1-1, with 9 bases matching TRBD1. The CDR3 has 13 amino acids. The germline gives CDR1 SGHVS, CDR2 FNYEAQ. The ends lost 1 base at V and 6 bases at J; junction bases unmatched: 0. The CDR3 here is CASSLDRGPEAFF. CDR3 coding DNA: TGTGCCAGCAGCTTAGACAGGGGGCCTGAAGCTTTCTTT. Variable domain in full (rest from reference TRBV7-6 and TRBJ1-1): GAGVSQSPRYKVTKRGQDVALRCDPISGHVSLYWYRQALGQGPEFLTYFNYEAQQDKSGLPNDRFSAERPEGSISTLTIQRTEQRDSAMYRCASSLDRGPEAFFGQGTRLTVV.

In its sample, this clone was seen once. The CDR3 is CASSSSVIAGGPLNEQFF. CDR3 sequence (DNA): TGCGCCAGCAGCTCCTCCGTCATAGCGGGGGGCCCCCTCAATGAGCAGTTCTTC. J is TRBJ2-1 and V is TRBV5-1, with 10 positions matching TRBD2. CDR1 SGHRS and CDR2 YFSETQ come from the germline V gene. Germline trimming cut 3 bases from V and 6 bases from J; bases unmatched to any gene: 15. The CDR3 has 18 residues.

CDR3 in amino acids: CASSPNGQGDNQPQHF. In nucleotides, the CDR3 is TGTGCCAGCAGTCCTAATGGACAGGGGGACAATCAGCCCCAGCATTTT. The chain couples TRBV28 to TRBJ1-5, with 10 bases matching TRBD1. V was pared by 5 bases and J by 3 bases, with 7 bases of the junction left unmatched. The CDR3 runs 16 residues. Germline CDR1 is MDHEN and CDR2 is SYDVKM. Complete variable domain (other parts from reference TRBV28 and TRBJ1-5): DVKVTQSSRYLVKRTGEKVFLECVQDMDHENMFWYRQDPGLGLRLIYFSYDVKMKEKGDIPEGYSVSREKKERFSLILESASTNQTSMYLCASSPNGQGDNQPQHFGDGTRLSIL.

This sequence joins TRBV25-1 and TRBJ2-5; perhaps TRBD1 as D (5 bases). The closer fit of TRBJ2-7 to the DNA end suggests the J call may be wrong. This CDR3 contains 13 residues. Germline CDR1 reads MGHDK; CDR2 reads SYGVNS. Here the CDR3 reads CASRAGLSYEQYF. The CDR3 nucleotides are TGTGCCAGCAGAGCAGGGCTCTCCTACGAGCAGTACTTC.

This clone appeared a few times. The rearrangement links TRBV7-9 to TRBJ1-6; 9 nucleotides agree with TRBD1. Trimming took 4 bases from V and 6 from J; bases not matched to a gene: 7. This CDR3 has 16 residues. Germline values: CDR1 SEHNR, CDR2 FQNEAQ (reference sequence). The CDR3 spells CASSSTTGGLNSPLHF. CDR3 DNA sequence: TGTGCCAGCAGCTCTACGACAGGGGGGCTTAATTCACCCCTCCACTTT.

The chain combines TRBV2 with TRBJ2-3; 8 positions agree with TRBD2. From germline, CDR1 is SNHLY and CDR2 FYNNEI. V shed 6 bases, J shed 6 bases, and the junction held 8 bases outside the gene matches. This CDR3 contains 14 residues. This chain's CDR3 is CASSHSGASDTQYF. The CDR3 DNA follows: TGTGCCAGCAGCCATAGCGGGGCCTCCGATACGCAGTATTTT.

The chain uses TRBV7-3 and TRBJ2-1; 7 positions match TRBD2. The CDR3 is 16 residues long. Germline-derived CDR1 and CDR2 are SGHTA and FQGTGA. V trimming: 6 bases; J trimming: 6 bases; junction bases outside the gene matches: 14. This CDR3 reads CASSRGSGVLVNEQFF. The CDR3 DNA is TGTGCCAGCAGTCGGGGGAGCGGGGTTTTGGTCAATGAGCAGTTCTTC. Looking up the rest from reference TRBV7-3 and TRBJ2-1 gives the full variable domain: GAGVSQTPSNKVTEKGKYVELRCDPISGHTALYWYRQSLGQGPEFLIYFQGTGAADDSGLPNDRFFAVRPEGSVSTLKIQRTERGDSAVYLCASSRGSGVLVNEQFFGPGTRLTVL.

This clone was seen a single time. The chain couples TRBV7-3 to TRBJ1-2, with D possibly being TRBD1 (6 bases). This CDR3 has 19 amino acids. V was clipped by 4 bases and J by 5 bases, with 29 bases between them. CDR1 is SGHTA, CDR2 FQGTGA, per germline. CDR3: CASSSHRENRDLGPYGYTF. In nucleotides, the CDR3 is TGTGCCAGCAGCTCCCATCGAGAGAACAGGGACCTGGGACCTTATGGCTACACCTTC.

CDR3 residues: CAWSVGQKNQPQHF. The CDR3, as DNA: TGTGCCTGGAGTGTAGGACAGAAAAATCAGCCCCAGCATTTT. The rearrangement links TRBV30 to TRBJ1-5; D may be TRBD1 (6 bases). This CDR3 region has 14 residues. The ends were cut back, 0 bases at V and 4 bases at J, with 10 bases in the middle. Per the germline V gene, CDR1 is GTSNPN and CDR2 is SVGIG (reference sequence).

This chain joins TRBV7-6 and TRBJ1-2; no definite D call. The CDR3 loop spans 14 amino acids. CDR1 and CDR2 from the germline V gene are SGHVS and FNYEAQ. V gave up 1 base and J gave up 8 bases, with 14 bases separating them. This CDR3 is CASSLVFGEGGYTF. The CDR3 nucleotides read TGTGCCAGCAGCTTAGTATTCGGGGAAGGAGGCTACACCTTC.